The rows below give T cell receptor beta chains drawn from one sample of a study of T cells in Graves' hyperthyroidism and ophthalmopathy. TCRdb fed the multiplex PCR reads into MiXCR, producing one record per CDR3 protein. The top ten clones hold approximately 31% of a sample with some 300,000 distinct CDR3 sequences, 16% of them seen once. The sequenced sample consisted of blood. The receptors originated from a man aged 25-45 years with Graves' hyperthyroidism. CDR3s include the opening cysteine and the closing phenylalanine or tryptophan. The order of the fields is CDR3 length, V gene, J gene, CDR3 protein.

13	TRBV7-3	TRBJ2-3	CASSFTEGDTQYF
11	TRBV20-1	TRBJ1-1	CSASGGTEAFF
16	TRBV5-4	TRBJ2-7	CASSTRGGLGPYEQYF
14	TRBV19	TRBJ1-4	CASSMTGVNEKLFF
17	TRBV6-4	TRBJ2-1	CASSDSSLAGEYNEQFF
14	TRBV5-1	TRBJ2-1	CASSSKGTLNEQFF
17	TRBV7-6	TRBJ2-3	CASSLEGGPWETDTQYF
14	TRBV5-1	TRBJ2-1	CASSSEPLPDPQFF
18	TRBV28	TRBJ2-2	CASSSPGQAIRRTGELFF
13	TRBV12-3/TRBV12-4	TRBJ2-7	CASSPREFYEQYF
17	TRBV20-1	TRBJ2-2	CSARDPRTGGNTGELFF
12	TRBV29-1	TRBJ1-1	CSTRDPDTEAFF
17	TRBV5-1	TRBJ2-1	CASSLGDGRSSYNEQFF
13	TRBV28	TRBJ1-1	CASTGRTWGSAFF
15	TRBV20-1	TRBJ2-6	CSARGTGIWANVLTF
14	TRBV6-2/TRBV6-3	TRBJ2-7	CASTQPEIPYEQYF
16	TRBV14	TRBJ2-1	CASSRLLAGVLNEQFF
16	TRBV6-1	TRBJ2-1	CASSSLSGKNENEQFF
18	TRBV19	TRBJ2-2	CASSPGTSGRAAAGELFF
11	TRBV24-1	TRBJ2-1	CATSVGGKQFF
14	TRBV28	TRBJ1-1	CASSFSRGGAEAFF
12	TRBV18	TRBJ2-1	CASSPLRDEQFF
15	TRBV12-3/TRBV12-4	TRBJ2-1	CASRTGTSHRNEQFF
14	TRBV12-3/TRBV12-4	TRBJ2-3	CASSFPDRTDTQYF
12	TRBV28	TRBJ2-1	CASGSSYNEQFF
16	TRBV20-1	TRBJ2-1	CSARDQRQGSYNEQFF
15	TRBV20-1	TRBJ2-1	CSASLQTSGNNEQFF
22	TRBV20-1	TRBJ2-1	CSAETPGWGEGGQSSGYNEQFF
11	TRBV9	TRBJ1-1	CASSVGEEAFF
12	TRBV10-3	TRBJ2-5	CAISELKETQYF
13	TRBV7-2	TRBJ1-3	CASSLNPGDTIYF
14	TRBV20-1	TRBJ2-1	CSAKEVSNFGEQFF
14	TRBV20-1	TRBJ2-7	CSARDPVVFYEQYF
19	TRBV29-1	TRBJ2-1	CSFRQTGTGGISDHNEQFF
15	TRBV28	TRBJ1-5	CASSLIQGSNQPQHF
15	TRBV6-1	TRBJ1-1	CASSELVGVSTEAFF
16	TRBV2	TRBJ2-2	CASSVSTGLLFGELFF
17	TRBV4-1	TRBJ2-1	CASSQKQRVLTYNEQFF
13	TRBV12-3/TRBV12-4	TRBJ1-1	CASSLNRGAEAFF
14	TRBV28	TRBJ2-7	CASTKGGTFYEQYF
15	TRBV4-2	TRBJ2-3	CASSQENAMGDTQYF
16	TRBV18	TRBJ1-3	CASSPRLQGSGNTIYF
19	TRBV27	TRBJ2-1	CASSSKGGGLAGSYNEQFF
14	TRBV27	TRBJ1-4	CASSPLSTNEKLFF
14	TRBV20-1	TRBJ2-1	CSATGGGPGGEQFF
15	TRBV4-1	TRBJ1-2	CASSQYRDSNYGYTF
14	TRBV7-2	TRBJ2-7	CASSRRGLVYEQYF
19	TRBV28	TRBJ1-5	CASNIRWDRGSSSNQPQHF
14	TRBV12-3/TRBV12-4	TRBJ1-2	CASSFGGGGGGYTF
15	TRBV27	TRBJ2-5	CASSLYRAGAETQYF
15	TRBV29-1	TRBJ1-2	CSVEDLGGTGYGYTF
16	TRBV7-3	TRBJ2-7	CASSLSGLAGVDEQYF
13	TRBV30	TRBJ2-1	CAWSGLAGAEQFF
10	TRBV2	TRBJ1-6	CASSRTALHF
13	TRBV3-1	TRBJ2-7	CASSLSGSNEQYF
16	TRBV7-8	TRBJ2-5	CASSPGLAVIQETQYF
15	TRBV7-8	TRBJ2-7	CASRETGTGPYEQYF
14	TRBV20-1	TRBJ1-5	CSAKSRTGGQPQHF
15	TRBV3-1	TRBJ2-3	CASSLRLADTDTQYF